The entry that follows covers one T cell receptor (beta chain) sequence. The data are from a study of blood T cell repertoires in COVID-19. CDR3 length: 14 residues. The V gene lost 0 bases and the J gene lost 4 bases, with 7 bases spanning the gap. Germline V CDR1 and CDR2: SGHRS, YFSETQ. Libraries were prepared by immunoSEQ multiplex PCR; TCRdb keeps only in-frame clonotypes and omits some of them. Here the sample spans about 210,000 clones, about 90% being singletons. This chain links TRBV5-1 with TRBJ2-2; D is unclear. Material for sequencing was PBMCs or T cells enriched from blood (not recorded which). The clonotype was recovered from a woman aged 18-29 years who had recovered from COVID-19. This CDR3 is CASSLERVTGELFF. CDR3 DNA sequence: TGCGCCAGCAGCTTGGAACGAGTCACCGGGGAGCTGTTTTTT.